Listed below are T cell receptor delta chains from one sample, sequenced in a study of gamma-delta chains in newborns, infants, children. TCRdb applied CATT to the reads for clone calling. Counted here are 9,500 to 12,000 delta-chain clones, about 8.6% occurring once; the ten biggest clones make up 3.8%. Material: blood. All receptors come from a child who was a newborn, infant or young child, either healthy, febrile or measles-vaccinated (not recorded which). Both conserved end residues are part of each CDR3. The order of the fields is J gene, CDR3 length, clone size, V gene, D gene, CDR3 protein, CDR3 DNA. The D gene is left open where the match is weak. Size is omitted from some rows. Given values are once, few, many or a class for expanded clones.

TRDJ1,17,NA,TRDV2,TRDD3,CACDTLGDTLYTDKLIF,TGTGCCTGTGACACGCTGGGGGATACCCTGTACACCGATAAACTCATCTTT
TRDJ3,18,few,TRDV2,TRDD3,CACDILGDDSWDTRQMFF,TGTGCCTGTGACATACTGGGGGACGACTCCTGGGACACCCGACAGATGTTTTTC
TRDJ3,21,NA,TRDV2,TRDD3,CACDTTTGGYASSWDTRQMFF,TGTGCCTGTGACACCACCACTGGGGGATACGCAAGCTCCTGGGACACCCGACAGATGTTTTTC
TRDJ1,18,NA,TRDV2,TRDD3,CACDTLQLGDTGAYKLIF,TGTGCCTGTGACACCCTCCAACTGGGGGATACCGGGGCCTATAAACTCATCTTT
TRDJ1,16,medium-sized,TRDV2,NA,CACDQVLSRGTDKLIF,TGTGCCTGTGATCAGGTCCTCTCGAGAGGGACCGATAAACTCATCTTT
TRDJ1,16,medium-sized,TRDV2,TRDD3,CACDTVTGGHNPGLIF,TGTGCCTGTGACACCGTCACTGGGGGACACAACCCGGGACTCATCTTT
TRDJ3,15,NA,TRDV1,NA,CALGEQFWDTRQMFF,TGTGCTCTTGGGGAACAGTTCTGGGACACCCGACAGATGTTTTTC
TRDJ3,18,NA,TRDV2,TRDD3,CACDLVLGGSWDTRQMFF,TGTGCCTGTGACCTCGTACTGGGGGGGTCCTGGGACACCCGACAGATGTTTTTC
TRDJ1,15,few,TRDV2,NA,CACDTVGAYTDKLIF,TGTGCCTGTGACACCGTTGGGGCCTACACCGATAAACTCATCTTT
TRDJ3,20,few,TRDV2,TRDD3,CACDTFWGIPSSWDTRQMFF,TGTGCCTGTGACACCTTCTGGGGGATACCCAGCTCCTGGGACACCCGACAGATGTTTTTC
TRDJ1,17,few,TRDV1,NA,CALGDPKPRYWPDKLIF,TGTGCTCTTGGGGACCCTAAACCCCGTTATTGGCCCGATAAACTCATCTTT
TRDJ1,16,medium-sized,TRDV2,NA,CACDTLGDTATDKLIF,TGTGCCTGTGACACCCTCGGGGACACTGCCACCGATAAACTCATCTTT
TRDJ1,18,few,TRDV2,TRDD3,CACDTLSQLGDWPDKLIF,TGTGCCTGTGACACGCTCTCACAACTGGGGGATTGGCCCGATAAACTCATCTTT
TRDJ1,17,few,TRDV2,TRDD3,CACDMVTGGPHTDKLIF,TGTGCCTGTGACATGGTTACTGGGGGCCCTCACACCGATAAACTCATCTTT
TRDJ1,14,few,TRDV2,TRDD3,CACDVLGEHNKLIF,TGTGCCTGTGACGTACTGGGGGAGCACAATAAACTCATCTTT
TRDJ3,20,NA,TRDV2,TRDD3,CACDDPGLGDTRWDTRQMFF,TGTGCCTGTGACGATCCGGGACTGGGGGATACACGCTGGGACACCCGACAGATGTTTTTC
TRDJ1,15,NA,TRDV2,TRDD3,CACDILGDTEDKLIF,TGTGCCTGTGATATACTGGGGGATACCGAAGATAAACTCATCTTC
TRDJ3,19,NA,TRDV2,TRDD3,CACDTPGDTRSRDTRQMFF,TGTGCCTGTGACACCCCTGGGGATACGCGCTCCCGGGACACCCGACAGATGTTTTTC
TRDJ1,20,few,TRDV2,TRDD3,CACDTVSLGDTLGVADKLIF,TGTGCCTGTGACACCGTTTCATTGGGGGATACCCTTGGGGTGGCCGATAAACTCATCTTT
TRDJ1,18,few,TRDV2,TRDD3,CACDTVLGDTRYTDKLIF,TGTGCCTGTGACACCGTACTGGGGGATACGCGTTATACAGATAAACTCATCTTT
TRDJ1,17,NA,TRDV2,TRDD3,CACDGLGDKGNTDKLTF,TGTGCCTGTGACGGTCTGGGGGATAAGGGGAACACCGATAAACTCACCTTT
TRDJ1,18,few,TRDV2,TRDD3,CACDPIQAVGDMGGKLIF,TGTGCCTGTGACCCTATTCAGGCCGTGGGGGATATGGGCGGTAAACTCATCTTT
TRDJ1,19,few,TRDV3,TRDD3,CAFPNLPRGYASSSDKLIF,TGTGCCTTCCCTAATCTTCCTCGGGGATACGCGAGTAGCTCCGATAAACTCATCTTT
TRDJ1,17,few,TRDV2,NA,CACDTWGPGVYTDKLIF,TGTGCCTGTGACACCTGGGGGCCCGGCGTGTACACCGATAAACTCATCTTC
TRDJ1,15,few,TRDV2,TRDD3,CACDTLLGDTDKLIF,TGTGCCTGTGACACCCTACTGGGGGACACCGATAAACTCATCTTT
TRDJ1,18,NA,TRDV2,TRDD3,CACDELGAVLGVADKLIF,TGTGCCTGTGATGAACTGGGGGCTGTCCTGGGAGTGGCCGATAAACTCATCTTT
TRDJ1,17,few,TRDV2,TRDD3,CACDYTGGHPYTDKLIF,TGTGCCTGTGACTACACTGGGGGACACCCTTACACCGATAAACTCATCTTT
TRDJ1,19,NA,TRDV2,TRDD3,CACDTVALGDKPYTDKLIF,TGTGCCTGTGACACCGTCGCGTTGGGGGATAAACCGTACACCGATAAACTCATCTTT
TRDJ1,16,NA,TRDV2,TRDD3,CACDILGDSYTDKLIF,TGTGCCTGTGACATACTGGGGGATTCGTACACCGATAAACTCATCTTT
TRDJ1,17,few,TRDV2,TRDD3,CACDTLGGQLNADKLIF,TGTGCCTGTGACACCCTGGGGGGCCAATTAAACGCCGATAAACTCATCTTT
TRDJ1,19,few,TRDV2,TRDD3,CACDPLGDKQQNGFDKLIF,TGTGCCTGTGACCCACTGGGGGATAAACAACAAAACGGATTTGATAAACTCATCTTT
TRDJ1,14,NA,TRDV2,TRDD3,CACDPWGIQGKLIF,TGTGCCTGTGACCCCTGGGGGATACAGGGTAAACTCATCTTT
TRDJ1,16,NA,TRDV2,TRDD3,CACDTSWGKYTDKLIF,TGTGCCTGTGACACCAGCTGGGGGAAGTACACCGATAAACTCATCTTT
TRDJ3,18,NA,TRDV2,TRDD3,CACDSILGDSWDTRQMFF,TGTGCCTGTGACAGTATACTGGGGGATTCCTGGGACACCCGACAGATGTTTTTC
TRDJ3,20,few,TRDV2,TRDD3,CACDTTTGGIRSWDTRQMFF,TGTGCCTGTGACACAACTACTGGGGGTATTCGCTCCTGGGACACCCGACAGATGTTTTTC
TRDJ3,18,NA,TRDV2,NA,CACDTVGMGTWDTRQMFF,TGTGCCTGTGACACGGTGGGGATGGGGACCTGGGACACCCGACAGATGTTTTTC
TRDJ1,18,NA,TRDV2,TRDD3,CACDTVKGGSGYTDKLIF,TGTGCCTGTGACACCGTGAAAGGGGGATCGGGGTACACCGATAAACTCATCTTT
TRDJ1,18,few,TRDV2,TRDD3,CACDTLLGDSSYTDKLIF,TGTGCCTGTGACACCCTACTGGGGGATTCCTCGTACACCGATAAACTCATCTTT
TRDJ1,18,NA,TRDV2,TRDD3,CACDTLLGDTDYIDKLIF,TGTGCCTGTGACACCTTACTGGGGGATACGGACTACATCGATAAACTCATCTTT
TRDJ1,18,NA,TRDV2,TRDD3,CACDTLSGGTPYTDKLIF,TGTGCCTGTGACACTTTGTCTGGGGGTACCCCGTACACCGATAAACTCATCTTT
TRDJ1,15,NA,TRDV2,NA,CACDAVEGTADKLIF,TGTGCCTGTGACGCGGTGGAGGGAACGGCCGATAAACTCATCTTT
TRDJ1,20,few,TRDV2,TRDD3,CACDTLKNWGIRSETDRLIF,TGTGCCTGTGACACCTTAAAAAACTGGGGGATAAGGTCGGAGACCGATAGACTCATCTTT
TRDJ1,18,NA,TRDV2,TRDD3,CACDTLTGGYPGDDKLIF,TGTGCCTGTGACACCCTTACTGGGGGATACCCGGGCGACGATAAACTCATCTTT
TRDJ1,18,NA,TRDV2,TRDD3,CACDPLILGDTNPDKLIF,TGTGCCTGTGATCCTCTGATACTGGGGGATACAAACCCCGATAAACTCATCTTT
TRDJ1,23,few,TRDV1,NA,CALGDPLPTRAIGWGIPTDKLIF,TGTGCTCTTGGGGATCCGCTTCCTACAAGGGCTATAGGATGGGGGATCCCCACCGATAAACTCATCTTT